This T cell receptor (beta chain) appears in the sequencing data of a study of T cell repertoires in cytomegalovirus infection. Across the study: Researchers turned to recently identified HLA-C-restricted CMV epitopes as well as well-studied HLA-B-restricted ones. Evidence of both CMV infection and a matching HLA type came from public TCR beta signatures. Study outcomes and limitations: Summed frequency of public TCR beta families distinguished CMV carriers with the relevant HLA. CMV-specific HLA-C-restricted TCR beta clonotypes dominated the ex vivo response.

Note on this clonotype: What it binds is unknown.

This CDR3 region has 16 residues. CDR1 SGHDN and CDR2 FVKESK come from the germline V gene. Losses at the gene ends were 1 base for V and 5 bases for J; bases not matched to a gene: 7. TCRdb redid the calling of the reads with MiXCR, one entry per CDR3 protein. The sample lists approximately 730,000 distinct CDR3 sequences, roughly 36% occurring once. V gene TRBV14 combines with J gene TRBJ1-1; 10 bases line up with TRBD1. The TCR comes from a human donor in good health (CMV status not recorded). Some clones in this sample may be carry-over from other donors' samples. The starting material was cultured PBMCs, obtained from culture after CMV antigen stimulation. CDR3 coding DNA: TGTGCCAGCAGCCAAGTTGGGACAGGGGCCGGGACTGAAGCTTTCTTT. Protein product: CASSQVGTGAGTEAFF.